Below, 16 T cell receptor beta chains from the same sample are listed, as sequenced in a study of neoadjuvant anti-PD-1 for oral cavity cancer. The data were produced by immunoSEQ multiplex PCR, yet TCRdb's version contains in-frame clones alone and is incomplete. The table lists fewer than 10,000 clones, around 70% of them singletons. The time point was: after neoadjuvant nivolumab, at surgical resection. The input for sequencing was PBMCs, taken after nivolumab (anti-PD-1) treatment. These receptors all stem from a person aged 40 to 85 with oral cavity squamous cell carcinoma.

The genes are TRBV29-1 and TRBJ2-6, with TRBD1 matching 7 bases. Looked up from germline, CDR1 is SQVTM and CDR2 is ANQGSEA. J lost 2 bases, V lost 4 bases, and 5 bases had no gene match. This CDR3 region has 15 residues. The CDR3 DNA reads as TGCAGCGTTGTTGACAGGGCGGCTGGGGCCAACGTCCTGACTTTC. It translates to CSVVDRAAGANVLTF.

This chain uses TRBV6-5 with TRBJ2-7; D gene ambiguous. The CDR3 is 11 amino acids. Germline lookup yields CDR1 MNHEY and CDR2 SVGAGI. V shed 5 bases and J shed 6 bases, with 8 bases lying between them. CDR3 loop: CASSVESEQYF. The CDR3 DNA reads as TGTGCCAGCAGTGTGGAGAGCGAGCAGTACTTC.

J is TRBJ2-1 and V is TRBV19; D gene unclear. The CDR3 totals 17 residues. Trimming removed 0 bases at V and 5 bases at J, with 17 bases between. Germline V gives CDR1 LNHDA, CDR2 SQIVND (reference sequence). The CDR3 DNA reads TGTGCCAGTAGTATAGAACCGCCGGGCCTAAACAACAATGAGCAGTTCTTC. Protein sequence: CASSIEPPGLNNNEQFF. The full variable domain, in which reference TRBV19 and TRBJ2-1 provide the parts outside the CDR3, is DGGITQSPKYLFRKEGQNVTLSCEQNLNHDAMYWYRQDPGQGLRLIYYSQIVNDFQKGDIAEGYSVSREKKESFPLTVTSAQKNPTAFYLCASSIEPPGLNNNEQFFGPGTRLTVL.

The chain combines TRBV6-4 with TRBJ2-3; 9 bases are a match to TRBD2. The CDR3 contains 14 residues. The V gene's germline CDR1 is MRHNA and CDR2 SNTAGT. V dropped 6 bases and J dropped 2; count of bases not matched to a gene: 3. CDR3 DNA: TGTGCCAGCAGCCCTAGCGGGGCCACAGATACGCAGTATTTT. Its translation is CASSPSGATDTQYF.

The chain recombines TRBV7-2 with TRBJ1-1; D is perhaps TRBD1 (5 bases). With 5 bases removed from V and 6 bases from J, the gap between germline ends came to 16 bases. The CDR3 extends over 14 amino acids. Germline lookup yields CDR1 SGHTA and CDR2 FQGNSA. The CDR3 reads CASSDSRGTAEAFF. In nucleotides, the CDR3 is TGTGCCAGCAGCGACTCCCGGGGCACAGCTGAAGCTTTCTTT.

This sequence joins TRBV5-1 and TRBJ1-3; D uncertain. Trimming cost V 2 bases and J 6 bases, with 15 bases left between them. The CDR3 has 15 amino acids. Germline-derived CDR1 and CDR2 are SGHRS and YFSETQ. This CDR3 reads CASSLTRPGENTIYF. The CDR3 DNA reads as TGCGCCAGCAGCTTAACGCGGCCCGGGGAAAACACCATATATTTT.

This clone was observed a handful of times. J is TRBJ2-1 and V is TRBV6-5; 15 positions agree with TRBD2. The V gene end was trimmed by 4 bases and the J gene end by 9 bases; junction bases not matched to a gene: 7. Germline lookup yields CDR1 MNHEY and CDR2 SVGAGI. This CDR3 region has 16 residues. CDR3 nucleotide sequence: TGTGCCAGCAGTTTTGGACTAGCGGGAGGGCCCGGTGAGCAGTTCTTC. Amino acids: CASSFGLAGGPGEQFF.

The chain uses TRBV30 and TRBJ2-3; D is perhaps TRBD2 (6 bases). The V gene lost 0 bases and the J gene lost 6 bases, with 10 bases spanning the gap. Germline CDR1 reads GTSNPN; CDR2 reads SVGIG (reference sequence). This CDR3 contains 13 residues. The CDR3: CAWSVRGRDTQYF. DNA of the CDR3: TGTGCCTGGAGTGTACGAGGGAGGGATACGCAGTATTTT. The variable domain in full, completed from reference TRBV30 and TRBJ2-3, reads SQTIHQWPATLVQPVGSPLSLECTVEGTSNPNLYWYRQAAGRGLQLLFYSVGIGQISSEVPQNLSASRPQDRQFILSSKKLLLSDSGFYLCAWSVRGRDTQYFGPGTRLTVL.

This clone was observed a few times. The chain has TRBV30 and TRBJ1-2; 7 bases are a match to TRBD1. CDR3 length: 12 amino acids. V was clipped by 5 bases and J by 7 bases; unmatched bases: 7. Germline values: CDR1 GTSNPN, CDR2 SVGIG (reference sequence). DNA for the CDR3: TGTGCCTGGCAAACAGGGGAGGGTGGCTACACCTTC. Translation gives CAWQTGEGGYTF.

The sample holds a few counts of this clone. The V and J genes are TRBV9 and TRBJ1-3; D not resolved. Germline V gene sequence: CDR1 SGDLS, CDR2 YYNGEE. V dropped 0 bases and J dropped 0 bases, with 7 bases sitting between them. CDR3 length equals 15 residues. The CDR3: CASSVGRRSGNTIYF. CDR3 nucleotide sequence: TGTGCCAGCAGCGTAGGGCGGCGCTCTGGAAACACCATATATTTT.

The chain links TRBV25-1 to TRBJ2-3; 9 bases are a match to TRBD1. The CDR3 is 16 amino acids. The V gene end was trimmed by 7 bases and the J gene end by 3 bases; junction bases not matched to a gene: 11. In germline, CDR1 is MGHDK, CDR2 SYGVNS. The CDR3 coding sequence is TGTGCCAGCAATGGGAGGGGACAGGGCTTGACAGATACGCAGTATTTT. This sequence encodes CASNGRGQGLTDTQYF.

This clone appeared a single time. This sequence joins TRBV27 and TRBJ2-5; possibly TRBD2 for D (5 bases). Germline V CDR1 and CDR2: MNHEY, SMNVEV (reference sequence). The germline V and J ends were trimmed by 0 bases and 5 bases, with 13 bases remaining between them. This CDR3 spans 15 amino acids. The CDR3 here is CASSLSNPWRETQYF. For the CDR3, the DNA is TGTGCCAGCAGTTTATCGAACCCTTGGAGGGAGACCCAGTACTTC.

V usage is TRBV5-1 and J usage is TRBJ2-6; TRBD1 matches at 7 bases. Germline V lookup: CDR1 SGHRS, CDR2 YFSETQ. CDR3 length equals 17 residues. V was pared by 0 bases and J by 1 base, with 4 bases of the junction left unmatched. CDR3 sequence: CASSLDKGASGANVLTF. For the CDR3, the DNA is TGCGCCAGCAGCTTGGACAAGGGGGCATCTGGGGCCAACGTCCTGACTTTC.

The genes are TRBV7-3 and TRBJ2-1; 8 nucleotides line up with TRBD2. Germline V gives CDR1 SGHTA, CDR2 FQGTGA. This CDR3 spans 16 amino acids. The V segment lost 5 bases and the J segment 10 bases; nucleotides outside the gene matches: 16. This CDR3 is CASSPITSGRGREQFF. Here the CDR3 DNA reads TGTGCCAGCAGCCCGATCACTAGCGGAAGGGGCAGGGAGCAGTTCTTC.

The CDR3 spells CASSFDPGGEQFF. The CDR3 DNA sequence: TGTGCCAGCAGCTTCGACCCCGGCGGTGAGCAGTTCTTC. The chain employs TRBV9 and TRBJ2-1; D call uncertain. In germline, CDR1 is SGDLS, CDR2 YYNGEE. The CDR3 consists of 13 residues. V lost 4 bases to trimming and J lost 9 bases, with 14 bases between them.

The chain uses TRBV7-3 and TRBJ2-3; 8 nucleotides line up with TRBD2. Germline-derived CDR1 and CDR2 are SGHTA and FQGTGA. With V trimmed by 1 base and J by 2 bases, 8 bases remained unmatched. The CDR3 runs to 17 residues. CDR3 in DNA: TGTGCCAGCAGCTTAAAGGGGCCGCGGGGGGACACAGATACGCAGTATTTT. Protein: CASSLKGPRGDTDTQYF. Full variable domain (outside the CDR3, taken from reference TRBV7-3 and TRBJ2-3): GAGVSQTPSNKVTEKGKYVELRCDPISGHTALYWYRQSLGQGPEFLIYFQGTGAADDSGLPNDRFFAVRPEGSVSTLKIQRTERGDSAVYLCASSLKGPRGDTDTQYFGPGTRLTVL.